This T cell receptor (beta chain) is from a study of T cells after posttransplantation cyclophosphamide. Points from the study as a whole: Recipient CMV seropositivity and CMV reactivation strongly tracked TRB clonality.

A marrow graft followed busulfan-fludarabine conditioning, with cyclophosphamide on days +3 and +4. Produced via immunoSEQ multiplex PCR; TCRdb's table is partial and in-frame only. The repertoire holds 10,000 to 12,000 clones, with around nine tenths as singletons. With 4 bases removed from V and 4 bases from J, the gap between germline ends came to 17 bases. This CDR3 has 15 residues. From germline, CDR1 is LGHNA and CDR2 YSLEER. On this clone: Antigen: not known.

This chain connects TRBV4-3 to TRBJ2-7; maybe TRBD2 (5 bases). The specimen comprised CD4+ T cells sorted from PBMCs, sampled after allogeneic stem cell transplant with posttransplant cyclophosphamide. This clonotype originated in a male patient between 25 and 39 years old who received an allogeneic stem cell transplant from a related donor, was CMV-positive, and had acute GVHD only. The graft donor may have given rise to some T cells. CDR3 residues: CASSREKEFPYEQYF. The DNA of the CDR3 is TGCGCCAGCAGCCGGGAGAAGGAATTCCCATACGAGCAGTACTTC.